One and the same sample provided the 20 T cell receptor beta chains below, sequenced in a study of brain T cells in children with intractable seizures. Libraries were prepared by immunoSEQ multiplex PCR; TCRdb keeps only in-frame clonotypes and omits some of them. The table shows roughly 80,000 clones, with under 95% occurring only once. The input for sequencing was peripheral blood, taken at surgery. These receptor sequences come from a boy younger than two with tuberous sclerosis and intractable seizures.

V gene TRBV7-2 combines with J gene TRBJ1-3; D unresolved. The CDR3 spans 13 residues. V gave up 4 bases and J gave up 8 bases, with 12 bases separating them. Germline V gene sequence: CDR1 SGHTA, CDR2 FQGNSA. CDR3 sequence: CASSSPNKDTIYF. The CDR3 DNA sequence: TGTGCCAGCAGCTCCCCTAACAAGGACACCATATATTTT. The entire variable domain, with the rest obtained from reference TRBV7-2 and TRBJ1-3, is as follows: GAGVSQSPSNKVTEKGKDVELRCDPISGHTALYWYRQSLGQGLEFLIYFQGNSAPDKSGLPSDRFSAERTGGSVSTLTIQRTQQEDSAVYLCASSSPNKDTIYFGEGSWLTVV.

The CDR3 loop reads CASSIINSGEQYF. In DNA, the CDR3 is TGTGCCAGCAGTATAATTAATTCGGGGGAGCAGTACTTC. The V and J genes are TRBV28 and TRBJ2-7, with D maybe TRBD2 (5 bases). The CDR3 runs to 13 residues. Trimming took off 5 bases at V and 7 bases at J, with 15 bases between the two ends. Germline V CDR1 and CDR2: MDHEN, SYDVKM. The whole variable domain, remainder taken from reference TRBV28 and TRBJ2-7, is DVKVTQSSRYLVKRTGEKVFLECVQDMDHENMFWYRQDPGLGLRLIYFSYDVKMKEKGDIPEGYSVSREKKERFSLILESASTNQTSMYLCASSIINSGEQYFGPGTRLTVT.

CDR3 amino acids: CASSLFTNTEAFF. The DNA of the CDR3 is TGCGCCAGCAGCTTGTTTACGAACACTGAAGCTTTCTTT. This chain joins TRBV5-1 and TRBJ1-1; D not resolved. Trimming shortened V by 1 base and J by 1 base, and 5 bases separated the two germline ends. The CDR3 contains 13 residues. Germline CDR1 and CDR2: SGHRS and YFSETQ.

The gene calls are TRBV5-1 and TRBJ2-5, with D perhaps matching TRBD1 (7 bases). The CDR3 covers 13 residues. Trimming pared 1 base from V and 4 bases from J, leaving 8 bases between. CDR1 and CDR2 from the germline V gene are SGHRS and YFSETQ. DNA of the CDR3: TGCGCCAGCAGCTTGCAGGGGGGAGAGACCCAGTACTTC. Its translation: CASSLQGGETQYF.

This chain connects TRBV4-1 to TRBJ2-2; D perhaps matches TRBD2 (6 bases). CDR3 length equals 17 residues. Germline CDR1 MGHRA, CDR2 YSYEKL. The V and J ends lost 1 base and 7 bases respectively, with 19 bases between them. This CDR3 reads CASSQVRLSGEDGELFF. The CDR3 coding sequence is TGCGCCAGCAGCCAAGTTAGGTTATCGGGAGAGGACGGGGAGCTGTTTTTT.

The V and J genes are TRBV30 and TRBJ2-3, with 8 bases identical to TRBD2. The length of the CDR3 is 15 residues. Germline CDR1 and CDR2: GTSNPN and SVGIG (reference sequence). V lost 4 bases and J lost 4; bases outside the gene matches: 10. The CDR3 protein is CAWTGAGGRADTQYF. CDR3 coding DNA: TGTGCCTGGACGGGCGCGGGAGGTCGCGCAGATACGCAGTATTTT.

The chain has TRBV6-6 and TRBJ2-3; D not certain. V was pared by 2 bases and J by 0 bases, with 9 bases between. Germline V gene sequence: CDR1 MNHNY, CDR2 SVGAGI (reference sequence). CDR3 length equals 15 residues. The CDR3: CASSYKSSSTDTQYF. The CDR3 DNA follows: TGTGCCAGCAGTTACAAGTCTTCTAGCACAGATACGCAGTATTTT.

The rearrangement links TRBV7-9 to TRBJ2-7; tentative D call: TRBD1 (6 bases). V lost 3 bases to trimming and J lost 2 bases, with 14 bases between them. Per germline, CDR1 SEHNR and CDR2 FQNEAQ (reference sequence). CDR3 length: 15 residues. This CDR3 reads CASSFSCTGPYEQYF. For the CDR3, the DNA is TGTGCCAGCAGCTTCTCGTGCACAGGGCCCTACGAGCAGTACTTC. Drawing the rest from reference TRBV7-9 and TRBJ2-7, the complete variable domain is DTGVSQNPRHKITKRGQNVTFRCDPISEHNRLYWYRQTLGQGPEFLTYFQNEAQLEKSRLLSDRFSAERPKGSFSTLEIQRTEQGDSAMYLCASSFSCTGPYEQYFGPGTRLTVT.

A remark on this clone: The sample holds other DNA sequences that translate to the same CDR3. The rearrangement joins TRBV6-5 to TRBJ1-6; perhaps TRBD1 as D (5 bases). Germline-derived CDR1 and CDR2 are MNHEY and SVGAGI. V was trimmed by 3 bases and J by 8 bases, leaving 8 bases between them. CDR3 length: 13 residues. The CDR3 DNA reads TGTGCCAGCAGTTATCGGGGGGATTCACCCCTCCACTTT. Protein: CASSYRGDSPLHF.

The chain's CDR3 is CASSEEGEGISGANVLTF. CDR3 DNA: TGTGCCAGCAGCGAGGAGGGGGAGGGAATCTCTGGGGCCAACGTCCTGACTTTC. The chain carries TRBV9 and TRBJ2-6; tentatively, D is TRBD2 (7 bases). Between the trimmed V and J ends, which lost 3 bases and 0 bases, there was a span of 16 bases. The CDR3 totals 18 residues. Germline lookup yields CDR1 SGDLS and CDR2 YYNGEE.

The chain employs TRBV24-1 and TRBJ2-3; perhaps TRBD1 as D (5 bases). The CDR3 length is 16 residues. Trimming took 4 bases from V and 4 from J, leaving 17 bases between them. Looked up from germline, CDR1 is KGHDR and CDR2 is SFDVKD. In DNA form, the CDR3 reads TGTGCCACCAGTGACCCGACCCAGGGCGAGGCAGATACGCAGTATTTT. This codes for CATSDPTQGEADTQYF.

The chain uses TRBV29-1 and TRBJ2-7, with D tentatively TRBD1 (5 bases). The CDR3 length is 12 residues. Germline CDR1 is SQVTM and CDR2 is ANQGSEA. With 4 bases removed from V and 3 bases from J, the gap between germline ends came to 10 bases. CDR3 amino acids: CSVVKGIYEQYF. Written as DNA, the CDR3 is TGCAGCGTTGTTAAGGGGATCTACGAGCAGTACTTC.

This clone was found a few times. The chain recombines TRBV7-9 with TRBJ1-5; D possibly corresponds to TRBD1 (5 bases). The CDR3 runs 13 residues. Germline V gene sequence: CDR1 SEHNR, CDR2 FQNEAQ (reference sequence). V was cut by 0 bases and J by 7 bases, with 7 bases left in between. The CDR3, as DNA: TGTGCCAGCAGCTTAGCTGGGGACCAGCCCCAGCATTTT. This gives the protein CASSLAGDQPQHF.

J is TRBJ2-5 and V is TRBV6-5; 8 bases map to TRBD2. V dropped 6 bases and J dropped 5; count of bases not matched to a gene: 8. The V gene's germline CDR1 is MNHEY and CDR2 SVGAGI. This CDR3 comprises 14 residues. The chain's CDR3 is CASRSSGGWETQYF. The CDR3 nucleotides are TGTGCCAGCAGGTCGAGCGGGGGTTGGGAGACCCAGTACTTC.

The chain is built from TRBV27 and TRBJ2-3; 11 bases agree with TRBD2. J lost 5 bases, V lost 4 bases, and 20 bases had no gene match. The germline gives CDR1 MNHEY, CDR2 SMNVEV (reference sequence). This CDR3 spans 20 amino acids. The CDR3 DNA reads TGTGCCAGCAGTTCGAAAACCCCCGGGACTAGCGGTCTGGGTGGAGATACGCAGTATTTT. This gives the protein CASSSKTPGTSGLGGDTQYF.

The V call is TRBV6-6, the J call TRBJ1-5; maybe TRBD1 (6 bases). The germline V gene encodes CDR1 MNHNY and CDR2 SVGAGI (reference sequence). The CDR3 has 14 residues. Trimming removed 5 bases at V and 5 bases at J, with 13 bases between. CDR3 DNA: TGTGCCAGCAGTACACAGGGAGGGTATCAGCCCCAGCATTTT. Translated, it gives CASSTQGGYQPQHF.

This rearrangement joins TRBV19 to TRBJ1-1; the match to TRBD1 covers 9 bases. From germline, CDR1 is LNHDA and CDR2 SQIVND (reference sequence). The CDR3 length is 18 residues. V gave up 3 bases and J gave up 5 bases; unmatched junction bases: 16. CDR3 in amino acids: CASSIMVVGVTGGTEAFF. The CDR3 DNA reads TGTGCCAGTAGTATCATGGTTGTGGGTGTGACAGGGGGGACTGAAGCTTTCTTT. Supplemented by reference TRBV19 and TRBJ1-1, the full variable domain reads DGGITQSPKYLFRKEGQNVTLSCEQNLNHDAMYWYRQDPGQGLRLIYYSQIVNDFQKGDIAEGYSVSREKKESFPLTVTSAQKNPTAFYLCASSIMVVGVTGGTEAFFGQGTRLTVV.

The chain joins TRBV28 to TRBJ2-7; D is unresolved. V shed 8 bases and J shed 2 bases, with 13 bases lying between them. The CDR3 is 13 residues long. Looked up from germline, CDR1 is MDHEN and CDR2 is SYDVKM. Here the CDR3 reads CASLSPVPYEQYF. CDR3 nucleotides: TGTGCCAGCCTTTCGCCCGTTCCCTACGAGCAGTACTTC.

The CDR3 protein is CASSYSDRDYGYTF. In nucleotides, the CDR3 is TGTGCCAGCAGTTACTCTGACAGGGACTATGGCTACACCTTC. The chain links TRBV27 to TRBJ1-2; 7 bases are shared with TRBD1. The J segment lost 3 bases and the V segment lost 4 bases, leaving 5 bases of the junction unmatched. This CDR3 comprises 14 residues. Germline-derived CDR1 and CDR2 are MNHEY and SMNVEV (reference sequence).

This chain uses TRBV6-1 with TRBJ1-1, with 8 positions matching TRBD1. Germline V gene sequence: CDR1 MNHNS, CDR2 SASEGT. CDR3 length: 14 residues. The ends lost 3 bases at V and 9 bases at J; junction bases unmatched: 9. The CDR3 region has the DNA TGTGCCAGCAGTGACAGGGGGCTAGGGAGCAAAGCTTTCTTT. This encodes CASSDRGLGSKAFF.